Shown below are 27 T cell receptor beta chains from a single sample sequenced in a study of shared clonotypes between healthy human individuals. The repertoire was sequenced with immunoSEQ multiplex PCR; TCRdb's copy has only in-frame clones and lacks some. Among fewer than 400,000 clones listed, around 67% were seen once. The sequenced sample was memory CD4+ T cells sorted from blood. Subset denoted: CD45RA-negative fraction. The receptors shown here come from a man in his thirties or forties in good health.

The CDR3, as DNA: TGTGCCAGCAGCTTACCGGGACTAGCGGGAGGGCCTGACGAGCAGTACTTC. Protein sequence: CASSLPGLAGGPDEQYF. The chain employs TRBV5-6 and TRBJ2-7, with TRBD2 matching 16 bases. Germline lookup yields CDR1 SGHDT and CDR2 YYEEEE. V lost 2 bases and J lost 5; bases outside the gene matches: 7. This CDR3 region has 17 residues.

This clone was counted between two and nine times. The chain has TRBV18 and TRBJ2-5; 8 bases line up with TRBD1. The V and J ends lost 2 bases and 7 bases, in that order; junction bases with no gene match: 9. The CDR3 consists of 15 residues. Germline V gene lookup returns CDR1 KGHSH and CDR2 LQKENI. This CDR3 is CASSPASPGTGTQYF. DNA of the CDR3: TGTGCCAGCTCACCAGCTTCTCCCGGGACAGGGACCCAGTACTTC. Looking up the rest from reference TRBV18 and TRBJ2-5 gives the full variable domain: NAGVMQNPRHLVRRRGQEARLRCSPMKGHSHVYWYRQLPEEGLKFMVYLQKENIIDESGMPKERFSAEFPKEGPSILRIQQVVRGDSAAYFCASSPASPGTGTQYFGPGTRLLVL.

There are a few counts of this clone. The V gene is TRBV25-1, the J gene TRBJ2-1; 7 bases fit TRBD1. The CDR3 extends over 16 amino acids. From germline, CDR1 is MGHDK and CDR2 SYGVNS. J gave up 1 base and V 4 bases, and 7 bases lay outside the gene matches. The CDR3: CASSASTGLSYNEQFF. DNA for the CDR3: TGTGCCAGCAGTGCCTCGACAGGGTTGTCCTACAATGAGCAGTTCTTC.

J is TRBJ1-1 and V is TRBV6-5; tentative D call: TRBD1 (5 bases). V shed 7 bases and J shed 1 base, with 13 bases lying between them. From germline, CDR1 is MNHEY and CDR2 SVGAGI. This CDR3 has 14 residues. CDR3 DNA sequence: TGTGCCAGCAACCTAGACAGACAGAACACTGAAGCTTTCTTT. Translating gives CASNLDRQNTEAFF.

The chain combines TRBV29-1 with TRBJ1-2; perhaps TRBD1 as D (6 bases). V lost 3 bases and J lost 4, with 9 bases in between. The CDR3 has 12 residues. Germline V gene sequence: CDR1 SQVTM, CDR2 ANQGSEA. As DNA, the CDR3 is TGCAGCGTTGAGAGGGGGTCCTATGGCTACACCTTC. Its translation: CSVERGSYGYTF.

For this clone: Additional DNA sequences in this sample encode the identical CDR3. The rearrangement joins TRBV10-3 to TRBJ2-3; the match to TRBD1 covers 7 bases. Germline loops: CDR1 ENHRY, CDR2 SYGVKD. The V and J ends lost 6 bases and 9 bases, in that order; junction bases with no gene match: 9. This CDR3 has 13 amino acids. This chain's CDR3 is CAISKRQGETQYF. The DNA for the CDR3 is TGTGCCATCAGCAAAAGGCAGGGGGAAACGCAGTATTTT.

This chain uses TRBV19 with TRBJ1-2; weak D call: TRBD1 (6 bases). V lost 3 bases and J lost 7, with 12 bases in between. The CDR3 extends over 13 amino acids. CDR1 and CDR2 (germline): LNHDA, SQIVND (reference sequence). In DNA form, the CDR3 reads TGTGCCAGTAGTATCTCGGGGGGCTCTGGCTACACCTTC. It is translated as CASSISGGSGYTF.

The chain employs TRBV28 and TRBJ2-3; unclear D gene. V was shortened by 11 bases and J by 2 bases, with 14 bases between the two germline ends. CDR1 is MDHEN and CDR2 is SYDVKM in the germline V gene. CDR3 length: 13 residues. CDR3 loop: CAGSRPNTDTQYF. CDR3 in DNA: TGTGCCGGGTCTCGTCCCAACACAGATACGCAGTATTTT.

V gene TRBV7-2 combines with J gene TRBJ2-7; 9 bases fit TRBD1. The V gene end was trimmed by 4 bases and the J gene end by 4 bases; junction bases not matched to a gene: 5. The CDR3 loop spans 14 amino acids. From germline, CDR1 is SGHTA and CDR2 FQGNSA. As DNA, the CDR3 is TGTGCCAGCAGCTCTTACAGGGGGCAGTACGAGCAGTACTTC. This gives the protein CASSSYRGQYEQYF.

This chain's CDR3 is CASSSTPGKLLFF. DNA for the CDR3: TGCGCCAGCAGCTCGACCCCCGGGAAATTACTGTTTTTT. The chain employs TRBV5-1 and TRBJ1-4; D call uncertain. CDR3 length: 13 residues. Germline CDR1 is SGHRS and CDR2 is YFSETQ. Trimming removed 3 bases at V and 13 bases at J, with 16 bases between.

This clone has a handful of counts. The CDR3, as DNA: TGCAGTGCTCCCACGGGAACTGAAGCTTTCTTT. Protein product: CSAPTGTEAFF. The chain couples TRBV20-1 to TRBJ1-1; D is uncertain. Germline values: CDR1 DFQATT, CDR2 SNEGSKA (reference sequence). This CDR3 comprises 11 residues. Trimming stripped 5 bases from V and 5 bases from J, with 9 bases between.

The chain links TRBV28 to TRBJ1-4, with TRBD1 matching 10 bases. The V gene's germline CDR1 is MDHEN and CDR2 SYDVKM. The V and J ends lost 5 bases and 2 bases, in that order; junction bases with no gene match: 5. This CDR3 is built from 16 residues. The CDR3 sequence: CASSETGGATNEKLFF. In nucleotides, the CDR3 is TGTGCCAGCAGTGAGACAGGGGGCGCGACTAATGAAAAACTGTTTTTT.

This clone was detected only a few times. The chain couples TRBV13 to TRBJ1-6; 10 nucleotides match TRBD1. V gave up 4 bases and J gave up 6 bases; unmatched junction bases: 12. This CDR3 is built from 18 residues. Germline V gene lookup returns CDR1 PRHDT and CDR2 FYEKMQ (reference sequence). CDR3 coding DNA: TGTGCCAGCAGCTCCGGTAGCTGGACAGGGGGTTTTAATTCACCCCTCCACTTT. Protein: CASSSGSWTGGFNSPLHF.

In DNA form, the CDR3 reads TGCGCCAAGACCAAGACAGGGGATGAAGTGGGCACAGATACGCAGTATTTT. Protein product: CAKTKTGDEVGTDTQYF. The J gene is TRBJ2-3, the V gene TRBV5-1; 8 bases match TRBD1. CDR3 length equals 17 residues. J was trimmed by 1 base and V by 9 bases; bases with no gene match: 16. CDR1 and CDR2 from the germline V gene are SGHRS and YFSETQ.

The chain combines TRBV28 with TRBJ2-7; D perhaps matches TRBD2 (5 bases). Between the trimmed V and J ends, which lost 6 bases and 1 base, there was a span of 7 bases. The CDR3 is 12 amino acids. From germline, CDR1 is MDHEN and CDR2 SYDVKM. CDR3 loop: CASRGASYEQYF. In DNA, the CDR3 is TGTGCCAGCAGGGGAGCGTCCTACGAGCAGTACTTC.

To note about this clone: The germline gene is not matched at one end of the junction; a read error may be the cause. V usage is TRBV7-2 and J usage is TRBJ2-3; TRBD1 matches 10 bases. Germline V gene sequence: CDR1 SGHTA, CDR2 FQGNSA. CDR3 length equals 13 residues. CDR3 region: CASSLVTGTGENF. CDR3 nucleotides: TGTGCCAGCAGCTTAGTCACCGGGACAGGGGAGAATTTT. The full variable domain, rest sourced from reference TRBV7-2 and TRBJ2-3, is GAGVSQSPSNKVTEKGKDVELRCDPISGHTALYWYRQSLGQGLEFLIYFQGNSAPDKSGLPSDRFSAERTGGSVSTLTIQRTQQEDSAVYLCASSLVTGTGENFGPGTRLTVL.

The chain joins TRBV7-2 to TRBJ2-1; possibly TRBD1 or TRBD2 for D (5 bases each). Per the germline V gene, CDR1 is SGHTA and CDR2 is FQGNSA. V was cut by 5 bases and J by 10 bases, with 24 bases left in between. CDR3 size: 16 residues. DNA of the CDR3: TGTGCCAGCAGCCCATCTAGTGTGAGTAGCGAGGGGGAGCAGTTCTTC. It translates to CASSPSSVSSEGEQFF.

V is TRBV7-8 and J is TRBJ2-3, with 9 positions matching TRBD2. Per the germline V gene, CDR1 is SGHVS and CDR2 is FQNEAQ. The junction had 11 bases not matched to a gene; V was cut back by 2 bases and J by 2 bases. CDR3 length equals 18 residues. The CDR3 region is CASSLTRRLAALTDTQYF. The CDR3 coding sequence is TGTGCCAGCAGCTTAACTCGAAGACTAGCGGCCCTCACAGATACGCAGTATTTT.

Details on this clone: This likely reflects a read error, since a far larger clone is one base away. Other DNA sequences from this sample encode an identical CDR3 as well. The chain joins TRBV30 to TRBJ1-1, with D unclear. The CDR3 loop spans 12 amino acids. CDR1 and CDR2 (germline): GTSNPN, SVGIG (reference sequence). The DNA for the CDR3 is TGTGCCTGGAGTGTAGATGGAGCTGAGGCTTTCTTT. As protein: CAWSVDGAEAFF.

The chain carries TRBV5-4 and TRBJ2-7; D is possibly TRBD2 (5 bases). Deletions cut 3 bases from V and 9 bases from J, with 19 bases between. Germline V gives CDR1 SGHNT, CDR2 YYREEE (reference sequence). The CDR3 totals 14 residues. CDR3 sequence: CASSYEDSLHGQYF. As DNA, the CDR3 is TGTGCCAGCAGCTACGAGGACTCTCTCCACGGGCAGTACTTC.

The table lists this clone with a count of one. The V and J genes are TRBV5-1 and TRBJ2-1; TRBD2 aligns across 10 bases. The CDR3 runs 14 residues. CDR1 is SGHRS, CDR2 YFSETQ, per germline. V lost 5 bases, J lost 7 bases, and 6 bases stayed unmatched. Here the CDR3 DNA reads TGCGCCAGCAGGGACGGGACTAGCGTGAATGAGCAGTTCTTC. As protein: CASRDGTSVNEQFF.

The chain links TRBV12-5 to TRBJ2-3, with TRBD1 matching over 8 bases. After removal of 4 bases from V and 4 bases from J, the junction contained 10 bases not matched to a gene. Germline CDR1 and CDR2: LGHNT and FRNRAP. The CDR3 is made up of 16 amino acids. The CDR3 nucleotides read TGTGCTAGTGGTTCCCCGGACAGGGACGGCGCAGATACGCAGTATTTT. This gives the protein CASGSPDRDGADTQYF. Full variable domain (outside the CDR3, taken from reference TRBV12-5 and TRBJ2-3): DARVTQTPRHKVTEMGQEVTMRCQPILGHNTVFWYRQTMMQGLELLAYFRNRAPLDDSGMPKDRFSAEMPDATLATLKIQPSEPRDSAVYFCASGSPDRDGADTQYFGPGTRLTVL.

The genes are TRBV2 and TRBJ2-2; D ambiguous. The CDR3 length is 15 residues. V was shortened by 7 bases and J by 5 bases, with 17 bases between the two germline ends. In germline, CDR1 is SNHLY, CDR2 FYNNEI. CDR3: CASTALGQGTGELFF. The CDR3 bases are TGTGCCAGCACTGCCCTCGGCCAAGGTACCGGGGAGCTGTTTTTT. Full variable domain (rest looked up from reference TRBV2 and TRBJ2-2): EPEVTQTPSHQVTQMGQEVILRCVPISNHLYFYWYRQILGQKVEFLVSFYNNEISEKSEIFDDQFSVERPDGSNFTLKIRSTKLEDSAMYFCASTALGQGTGELFFGEGSRLTVL.

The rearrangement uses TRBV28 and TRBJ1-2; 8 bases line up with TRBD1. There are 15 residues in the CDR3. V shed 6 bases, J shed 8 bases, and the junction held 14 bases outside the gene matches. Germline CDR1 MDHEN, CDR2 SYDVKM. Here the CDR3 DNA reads TGTGCCAGCAGCTCTCGAGGACAGGGAATGGGCGGCTACACCTTC. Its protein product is CASSSRGQGMGGYTF.

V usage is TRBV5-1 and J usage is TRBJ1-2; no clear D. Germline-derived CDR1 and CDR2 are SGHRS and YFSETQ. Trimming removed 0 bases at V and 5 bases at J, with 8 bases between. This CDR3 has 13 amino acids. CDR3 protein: CASSLERAYGYTF. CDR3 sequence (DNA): TGCGCCAGCAGCTTGGAAAGGGCTTATGGCTACACCTTC.

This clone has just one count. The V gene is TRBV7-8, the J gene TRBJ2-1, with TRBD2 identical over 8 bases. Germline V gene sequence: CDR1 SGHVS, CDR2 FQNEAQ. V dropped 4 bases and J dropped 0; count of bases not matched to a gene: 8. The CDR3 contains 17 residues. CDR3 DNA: TGTGCCAGCAGCTACTCAATAGCGGGAAGCTCCTACAATGAGCAGTTCTTC. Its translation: CASSYSIAGSSYNEQFF.

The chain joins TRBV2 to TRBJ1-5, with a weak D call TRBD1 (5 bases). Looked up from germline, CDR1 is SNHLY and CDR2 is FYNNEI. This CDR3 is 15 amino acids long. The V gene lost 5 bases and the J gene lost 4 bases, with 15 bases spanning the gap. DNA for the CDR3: TGTGCCAGCAGTCCCCGGGCCAGGGCGAATCAGCCCCAGCATTTT. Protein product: CASSPRARANQPQHF.